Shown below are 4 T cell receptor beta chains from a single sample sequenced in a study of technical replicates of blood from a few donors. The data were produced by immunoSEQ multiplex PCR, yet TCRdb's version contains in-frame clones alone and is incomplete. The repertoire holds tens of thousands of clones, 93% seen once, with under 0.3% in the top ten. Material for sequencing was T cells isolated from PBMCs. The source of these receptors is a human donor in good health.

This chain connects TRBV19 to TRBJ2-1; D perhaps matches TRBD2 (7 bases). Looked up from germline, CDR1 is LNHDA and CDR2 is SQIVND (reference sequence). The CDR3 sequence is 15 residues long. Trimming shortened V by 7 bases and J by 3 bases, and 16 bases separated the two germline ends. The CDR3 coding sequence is TGTGCCAGTATGAGGGGGACTACCCACTACAATGAGCAGTTCTTC. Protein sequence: CASMRGTTHYNEQFF.

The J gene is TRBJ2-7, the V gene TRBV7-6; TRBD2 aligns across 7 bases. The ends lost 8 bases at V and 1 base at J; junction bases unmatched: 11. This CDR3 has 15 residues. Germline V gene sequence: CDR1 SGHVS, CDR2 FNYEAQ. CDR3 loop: CASALPSGGSYEQYF. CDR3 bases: TGTGCCAGCGCCCTCCCGTCGGGGGGTTCCTACGAGCAGTACTTC. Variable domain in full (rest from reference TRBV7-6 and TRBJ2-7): GAGVSQSPRYKVTKRGQDVALRCDPISGHVSLYWYRQALGQGPEFLTYFNYEAQQDKSGLPNDRFSAERPEGSISTLTIQRTEQRDSAMYRCASALPSGGSYEQYFGPGTRLTVT.

The CDR3, as DNA: TGCGCCAGCAAGACTAGCGGGGATAGCTCCTACAATGAGCAGTTCTTC. This sequence encodes CASKTSGDSSYNEQFF. The J gene is TRBJ2-1, the V gene TRBV5-1, with 11 bases matching TRBD2. The CDR3 runs to 16 residues. The V segment lost 6 bases and the J segment 0 bases; nucleotides outside the gene matches: 5. Germline V gene data show CDR1 as SGHRS and CDR2 as YFSETQ.

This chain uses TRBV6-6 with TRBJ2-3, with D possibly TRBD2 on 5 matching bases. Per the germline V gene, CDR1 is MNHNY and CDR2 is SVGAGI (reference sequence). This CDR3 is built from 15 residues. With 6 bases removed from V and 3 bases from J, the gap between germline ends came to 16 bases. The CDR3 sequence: CASSQRVRETDTQYF. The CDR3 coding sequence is TGTGCCAGCAGCCAGAGGGTGAGGGAGACAGATACGCAGTATTTT.